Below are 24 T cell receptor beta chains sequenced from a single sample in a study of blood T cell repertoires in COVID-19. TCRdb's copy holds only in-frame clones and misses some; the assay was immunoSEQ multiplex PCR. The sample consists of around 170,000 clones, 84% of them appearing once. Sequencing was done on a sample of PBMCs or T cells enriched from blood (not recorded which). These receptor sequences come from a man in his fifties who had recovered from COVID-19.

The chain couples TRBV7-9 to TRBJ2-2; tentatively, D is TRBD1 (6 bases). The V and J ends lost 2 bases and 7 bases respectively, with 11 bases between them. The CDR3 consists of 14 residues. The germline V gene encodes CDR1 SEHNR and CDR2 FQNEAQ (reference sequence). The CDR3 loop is CASSLSQGGGELFF. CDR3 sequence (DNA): TGTGCCAGCAGCTTATCACAGGGCGGCGGGGAGCTGTTTTTT.

CDR3 protein: CASSPPFRFGNTIYF. The CDR3 DNA reads TGTGCCAGCAGCCCACCTTTCAGATTTGGAAACACCATATATTTT. V is TRBV7-9 and J is TRBJ1-3; D uncertain. The V end lost 5 bases, the J end lost 3 bases, and 14 bases lay between the germline ends. Per the germline V gene, CDR1 is SEHNR and CDR2 is FQNEAQ (reference sequence). The CDR3 covers 15 residues. Using reference TRBV7-9 and TRBJ1-3 for the parts outside the CDR3, the full variable domain is DTGVSQNPRHKITKRGQNVTFRCDPISEHNRLYWYRQTLGQGPEFLTYFQNEAQLEKSRLLSDRFSAERPKGSFSTLEIQRTEQGDSAMYLCASSPPFRFGNTIYFGEGSWLTVV.

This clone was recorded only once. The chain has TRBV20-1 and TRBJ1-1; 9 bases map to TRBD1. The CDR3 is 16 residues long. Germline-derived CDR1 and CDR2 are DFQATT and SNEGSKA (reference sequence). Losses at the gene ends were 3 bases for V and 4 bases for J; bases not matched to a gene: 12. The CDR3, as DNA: TGCAGTGCTAGTGTTGGGACAGGGTTAGAGAGCACTGAAGCTTTCTTT. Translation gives CSASVGTGLESTEAFF.

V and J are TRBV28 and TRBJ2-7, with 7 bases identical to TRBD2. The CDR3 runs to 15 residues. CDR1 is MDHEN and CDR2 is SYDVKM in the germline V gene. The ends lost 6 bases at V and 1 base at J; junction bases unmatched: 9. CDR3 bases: TGTGCCAGCAGACTTGGGGCGGGGGTTTCCTACGAGCAGTACTTC. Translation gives CASRLGAGVSYEQYF. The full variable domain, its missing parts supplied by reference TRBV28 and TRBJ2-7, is DVKVTQSSRYLVKRTGEKVFLECVQDMDHENMFWYRQDPGLGLRLIYFSYDVKMKEKGDIPEGYSVSREKKERFSLILESASTNQTSMYLCASRLGAGVSYEQYFGPGTRLTVT.

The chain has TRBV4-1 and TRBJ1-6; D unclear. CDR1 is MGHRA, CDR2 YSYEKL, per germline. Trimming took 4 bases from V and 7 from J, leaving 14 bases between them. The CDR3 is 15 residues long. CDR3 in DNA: TGCGCCAGCAGCCCAGGCCGACAAAGGAATTCACCCCTCCACTTT. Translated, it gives CASSPGRQRNSPLHF.

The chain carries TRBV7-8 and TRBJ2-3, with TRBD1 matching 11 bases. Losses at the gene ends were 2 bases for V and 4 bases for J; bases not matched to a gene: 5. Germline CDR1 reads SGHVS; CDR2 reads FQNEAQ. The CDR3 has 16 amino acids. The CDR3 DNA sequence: TGTGCCAGCAGCTTATGGACAGGGGGCTCTTCAGATACGCAGTATTTT. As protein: CASSLWTGGSSDTQYF.

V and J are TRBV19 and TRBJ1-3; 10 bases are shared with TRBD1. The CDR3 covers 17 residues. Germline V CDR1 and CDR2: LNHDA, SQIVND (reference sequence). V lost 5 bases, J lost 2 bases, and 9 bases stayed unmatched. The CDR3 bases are TGTGCCAGTAGTGCCCGCCCGACAGGGGGCCCTGGAAACACCATATATTTT. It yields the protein CASSARPTGGPGNTIYF. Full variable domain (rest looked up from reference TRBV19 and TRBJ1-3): DGGITQSPKYLFRKEGQNVTLSCEQNLNHDAMYWYRQDPGQGLRLIYYSQIVNDFQKGDIAEGYSVSREKKESFPLTVTSAQKNPTAFYLCASSARPTGGPGNTIYFGEGSWLTVV.

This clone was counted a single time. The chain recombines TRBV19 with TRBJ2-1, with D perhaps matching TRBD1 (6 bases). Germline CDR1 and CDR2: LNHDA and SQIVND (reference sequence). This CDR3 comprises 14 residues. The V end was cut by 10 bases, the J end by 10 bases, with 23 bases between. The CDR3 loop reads CATAGTLSFGEQFF. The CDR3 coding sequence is TGTGCCACAGCCGGGACACTGTCCTTTGGGGAGCAGTTCTTC.

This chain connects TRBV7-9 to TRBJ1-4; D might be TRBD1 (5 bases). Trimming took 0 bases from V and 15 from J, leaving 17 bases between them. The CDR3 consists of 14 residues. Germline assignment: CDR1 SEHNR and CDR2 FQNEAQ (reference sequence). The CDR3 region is CASSLAPSGGSVFF. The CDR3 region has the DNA TGTGCCAGCAGCTTAGCCCCTTCGGGGGGGTCGGTGTTTTTT.

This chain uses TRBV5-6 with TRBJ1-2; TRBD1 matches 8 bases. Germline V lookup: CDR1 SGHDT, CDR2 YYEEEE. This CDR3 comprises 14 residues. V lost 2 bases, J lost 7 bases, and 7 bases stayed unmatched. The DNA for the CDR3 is TGTGCCAGCAGCTTTGGACAGGGTGTTGGTGGCTACACCTTC. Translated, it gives CASSFGQGVGGYTF.

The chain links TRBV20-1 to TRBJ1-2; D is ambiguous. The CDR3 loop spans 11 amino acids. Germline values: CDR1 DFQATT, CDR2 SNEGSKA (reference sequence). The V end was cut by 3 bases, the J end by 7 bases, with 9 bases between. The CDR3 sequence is CSASNGIGYTF. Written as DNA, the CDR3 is TGCAGTGCTAGTAACGGTATTGGCTACACCTTC.

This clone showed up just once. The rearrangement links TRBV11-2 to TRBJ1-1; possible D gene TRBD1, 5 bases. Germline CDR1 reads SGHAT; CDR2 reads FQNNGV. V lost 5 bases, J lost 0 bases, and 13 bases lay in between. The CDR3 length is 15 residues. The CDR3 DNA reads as TGTGCCAGCAGCCGAGGAGGGACGGTGAACACTGAAGCTTTCTTT. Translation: CASSRGGTVNTEAFF.

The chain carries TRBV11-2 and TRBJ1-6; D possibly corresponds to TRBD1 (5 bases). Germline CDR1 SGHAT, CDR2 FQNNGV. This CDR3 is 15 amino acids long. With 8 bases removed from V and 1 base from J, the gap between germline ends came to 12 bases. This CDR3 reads CASCREESYNSPLHF. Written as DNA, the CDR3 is TGTGCCAGCTGCAGGGAGGAATCCTATAATTCACCCCTCCACTTT.

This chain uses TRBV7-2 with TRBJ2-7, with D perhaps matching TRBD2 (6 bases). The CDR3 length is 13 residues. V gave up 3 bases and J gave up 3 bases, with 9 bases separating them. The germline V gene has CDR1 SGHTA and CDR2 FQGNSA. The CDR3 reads CASSLGGVYEQYF. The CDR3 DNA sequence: TGTGCCAGCAGCTTGGGGGGAGTCTACGAGCAGTACTTC.

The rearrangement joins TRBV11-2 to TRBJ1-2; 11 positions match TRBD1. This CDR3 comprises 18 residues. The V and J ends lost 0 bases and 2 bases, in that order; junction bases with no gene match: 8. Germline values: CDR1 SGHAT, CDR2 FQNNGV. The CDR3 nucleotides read TGTGCCAGCAGCTTAGACCCGGGACAGGGGGGACGAAACTATGGCTACACCTTC. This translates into CASSLDPGQGGRNYGYTF.

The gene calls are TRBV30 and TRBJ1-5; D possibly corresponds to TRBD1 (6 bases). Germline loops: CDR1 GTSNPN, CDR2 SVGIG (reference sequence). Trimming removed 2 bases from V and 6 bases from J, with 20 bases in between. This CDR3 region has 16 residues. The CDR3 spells CAWSRPGGSLGQPQHF. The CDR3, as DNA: TGTGCCTGGAGTCGGCCGGGGGGCTCTCTTGGTCAGCCCCAGCATTTT.

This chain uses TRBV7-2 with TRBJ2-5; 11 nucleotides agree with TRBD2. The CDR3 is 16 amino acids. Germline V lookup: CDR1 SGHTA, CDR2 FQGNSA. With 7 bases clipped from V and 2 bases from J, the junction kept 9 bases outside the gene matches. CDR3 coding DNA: TGTGCCAGCACCGAACTAGCGGGGGTTGGGCAAGAGACCCAGTACTTC. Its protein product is CASTELAGVGQETQYF.

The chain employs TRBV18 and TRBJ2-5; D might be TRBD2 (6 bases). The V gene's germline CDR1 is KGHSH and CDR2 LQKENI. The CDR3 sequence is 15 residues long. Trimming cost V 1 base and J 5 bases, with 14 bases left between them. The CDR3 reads CASSPLQGSGETQYF. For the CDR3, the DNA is TGTGCCAGCTCACCACTGCAGGGAAGCGGGGAGACCCAGTACTTC.

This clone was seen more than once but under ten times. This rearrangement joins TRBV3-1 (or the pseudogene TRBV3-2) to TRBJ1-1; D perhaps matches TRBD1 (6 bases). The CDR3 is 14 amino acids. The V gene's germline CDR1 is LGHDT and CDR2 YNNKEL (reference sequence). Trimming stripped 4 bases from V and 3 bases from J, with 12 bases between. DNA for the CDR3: TGTGCCAGCAGCCTCCGGGACACTCACACTGAAGCTTTCTTT. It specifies CASSLRDTHTEAFF.

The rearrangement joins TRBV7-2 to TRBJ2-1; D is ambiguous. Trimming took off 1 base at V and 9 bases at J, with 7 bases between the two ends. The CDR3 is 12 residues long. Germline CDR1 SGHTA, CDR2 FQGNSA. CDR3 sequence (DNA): TGTGCCAGCAGCTTAGGGTCGCGTGAGCAGTTCTTC. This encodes CASSLGSREQFF.

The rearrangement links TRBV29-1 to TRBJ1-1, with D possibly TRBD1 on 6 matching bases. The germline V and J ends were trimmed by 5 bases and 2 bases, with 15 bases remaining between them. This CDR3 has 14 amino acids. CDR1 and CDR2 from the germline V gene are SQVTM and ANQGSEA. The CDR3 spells CSVNDRRSNTEAFF. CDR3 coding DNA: TGCAGCGTTAACGACAGGAGGTCCAACACTGAAGCTTTCTTT.

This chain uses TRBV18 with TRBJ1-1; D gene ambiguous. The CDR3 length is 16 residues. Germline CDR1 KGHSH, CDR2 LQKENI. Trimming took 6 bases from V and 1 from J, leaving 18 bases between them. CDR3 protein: CASSPSIGGKNTEAFF. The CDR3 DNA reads TGTGCCAGCTCTCCCTCGATCGGCGGTAAGAACACTGAAGCTTTCTTT.

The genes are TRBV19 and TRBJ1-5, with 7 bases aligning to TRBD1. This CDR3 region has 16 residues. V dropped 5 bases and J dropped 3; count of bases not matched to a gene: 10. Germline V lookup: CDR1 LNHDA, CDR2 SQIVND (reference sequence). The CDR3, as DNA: TGTGCCAGTAGTCCGTCGACAGGGTGGAACAATCAGCCCCAGCATTTT. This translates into CASSPSTGWNNQPQHF. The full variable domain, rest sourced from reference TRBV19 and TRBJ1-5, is DGGITQSPKYLFRKEGQNVTLSCEQNLNHDAMYWYRQDPGQGLRLIYYSQIVNDFQKGDIAEGYSVSREKKESFPLTVTSAQKNPTAFYLCASSPSTGWNNQPQHFGDGTRLSIL.

The CDR3 DNA sequence: TGTGCCATCAGTGGGGGACTAGCGGGACCGGAGCAGTTCTTC. Translating gives CAISGGLAGPEQFF. This chain links TRBV10-3 with TRBJ2-1; 13 bases line up with TRBD2. Germline CDR1 and CDR2: ENHRY and SYGVKD. Trimming cost V 4 bases and J 10 bases; bases outside gene matches: 4. This CDR3 is 14 amino acids long.